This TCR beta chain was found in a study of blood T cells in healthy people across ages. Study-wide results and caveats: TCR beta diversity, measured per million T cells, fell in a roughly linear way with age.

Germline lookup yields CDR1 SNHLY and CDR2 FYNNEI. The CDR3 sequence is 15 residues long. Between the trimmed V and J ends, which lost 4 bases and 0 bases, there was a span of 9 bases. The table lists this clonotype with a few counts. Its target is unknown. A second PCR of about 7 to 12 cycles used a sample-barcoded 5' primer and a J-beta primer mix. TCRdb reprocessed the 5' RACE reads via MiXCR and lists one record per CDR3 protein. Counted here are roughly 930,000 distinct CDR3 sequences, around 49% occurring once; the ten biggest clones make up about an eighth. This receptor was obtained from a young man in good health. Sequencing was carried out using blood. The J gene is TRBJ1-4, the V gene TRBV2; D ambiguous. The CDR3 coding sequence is TGTGCCAGCAGTGGGAGCGTTGCAACTAATGAAAAACTGTTTTTT. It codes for CASSGSVATNEKLFF.